These 30 T cell receptor beta chains were all obtained from the same sample, sequenced in a study of blood T cell repertoires in COVID-19. This table comes from immunoSEQ multiplex PCR, and its TCRdb copy is limited to in-frame clones, with some not included. The profile covers hundreds of thousands of clones, with roughly 90% appearing a single time and approximately 3% taken by the ten largest. Material: peripheral blood. The source is a woman aged 25 to 39 with COVID-19, enrolled during active disease.

The rearrangement joins TRBV4-1 to TRBJ1-2, with D tentatively TRBD1 (6 bases). Germline loops: CDR1 MGHRA, CDR2 YSYEKL. The CDR3 is 14 amino acids. The V end was cut by 1 base, the J end by 0 bases, with 6 bases between. CDR3: CASSQGTANYGYTF. The CDR3 DNA reads as TGCGCCAGCAGCCAAGGGACAGCTAACTATGGCTACACCTTC.

The J gene is TRBJ2-2, the V gene TRBV15; TRBD2 aligns across 11 bases. The CDR3 sequence is 15 residues long. Trimming cost V 4 bases and J 7 bases; bases outside gene matches: 5. Germline-derived CDR1 and CDR2 are LNHNV and YYDKDF (reference sequence). The DNA of the CDR3 is TGTGCCACCAGCAAGGGACTAGCGGTGAGCGGGGAGCTGTTTTTT. Translated: CATSKGLAVSGELFF.

The DNA of the CDR3 is TGTGCCACAGCAGGGGCTGGGGCCAACGTCCTGACTTTC. Translation gives CATAGAGANVLTF. The rearrangement links TRBV24-1 to TRBJ2-6, with a possible D match to TRBD1 (6 bases). The CDR3 covers 13 residues. Germline V lookup: CDR1 KGHDR, CDR2 SFDVKD. V was pared by 10 bases and J by 2 bases, with 8 bases between.

The chain joins TRBV18 to TRBJ1-6; D may be TRBD1 (5 bases). CDR3 length: 15 residues. Germline V lookup: CDR1 KGHSH, CDR2 LQKENI. Trimming stripped 4 bases from V and 0 bases from J, with 7 bases between. CDR3 sequence (DNA): TGTGCCAGCTCACGAGACAGCTCCTATAATTCACCCCTCCACTTT. The encoded protein is CASSRDSSYNSPLHF.

The rearrangement uses TRBV18 and TRBJ1-6, with D uncertain. This CDR3 is built from 14 residues. The V gene lost 6 bases and the J gene lost 8 bases, with 14 bases spanning the gap. Germline CDR1 KGHSH, CDR2 LQKENI. The CDR3 coding sequence is TGTGCCAGCTCTCAAGGACCGGGAGATTCACCCCTCCACTTT. Amino acids: CASSQGPGDSPLHF.

This clone was detected once. The CDR3 bases are TGTGCCACCAGTGACCCAGACAGGGGTGGCTACACCTTC. Residues: CATSDPDRGGYTF. The chain combines TRBV24-1 with TRBJ1-2, with 8 bases fitting TRBD1. CDR1 and CDR2 (germline): KGHDR, SFDVKD. The junction had 4 bases not matched to a gene; V was cut back by 4 bases and J by 7 bases. The CDR3 is made up of 13 amino acids.

This chain uses TRBV5-1 with TRBJ1-1; 7 nucleotides agree with TRBD1. In germline, CDR1 is SGHRS, CDR2 YFSETQ. The trim removed 6 bases at V and 4 bases at J, leaving 9 bases unmatched. The length of the CDR3 is 14 residues. The CDR3 region has the DNA TGCGCCAGCAACCCTACAGGGGCAAGCACTGAAGCTTTCTTT. As protein: CASNPTGASTEAFF.

The chain joins TRBV13 to TRBJ1-1; D remains unclear. Per germline, CDR1 PRHDT and CDR2 FYEKMQ (reference sequence). V gave up 0 bases and J gave up 1 base, with 9 bases separating them. This CDR3 is 15 amino acids long. The CDR3 nucleotides are TGTGCCAGCAGCTTAGGGCGGCCTCGGAACACTGAAGCTTTCTTT. This encodes CASSLGRPRNTEAFF.

V is TRBV19 and J is TRBJ1-1; D possibly corresponds to TRBD1 (5 bases). The CDR3 contains 13 residues. The V end lost 7 bases, the J end lost 4 bases, and 13 bases lay between the germline ends. CDR1 and CDR2 (germline): LNHDA, SQIVND (reference sequence). The CDR3 region is CASKVGGSTEAFF. The CDR3 DNA follows: TGTGCCAGTAAGGTGGGGGGATCCACTGAAGCTTTCTTT. Full variable domain (rest looked up from reference TRBV19 and TRBJ1-1): DGGITQSPKYLFRKEGQNVTLSCEQNLNHDAMYWYRQDPGQGLRLIYYSQIVNDFQKGDIAEGYSVSREKKESFPLTVTSAQKNPTAFYLCASKVGGSTEAFFGQGTRLTVV.

The chain links TRBV4-3 to TRBJ1-2; 9 nucleotides match TRBD1. The CDR3 covers 15 residues. The germline V gene has CDR1 LGHNA and CDR2 YSLEER. With V trimmed by 1 base and J by 8 bases, 8 bases remained unmatched. This CDR3 reads CASSQAWDRAKGYTF. CDR3 in DNA: TGCGCCAGCAGCCAAGCTTGGGACAGGGCGAAGGGCTACACCTTC.

V usage is TRBV5-1 and J usage is TRBJ1-4; a weak D match, TRBD1 (5 bases). Germline CDR1 and CDR2: SGHRS and YFSETQ. This CDR3 has 16 residues. V was cut by 2 bases and J by 0 bases, with 11 bases left in between. CDR3 nucleotides: TGCGCCAGCAGCTTCGGGGGTATGACAACTAATGAAAAACTGTTTTTT. Residues: CASSFGGMTTNEKLFF.

The chain uses TRBV5-1 and TRBJ2-4, with a weak D call TRBD1 (6 bases). From germline, CDR1 is SGHRS and CDR2 YFSETQ. The CDR3 has 22 residues. V was pared by 5 bases and J by 3 bases, with 36 bases between. The CDR3 sequence is CASRQTGGTTGNGVFFKNIQYF. The CDR3 coding sequence is TGCGCCAGCAGACAAACCGGTGGGACAACGGGCAACGGGGTCTTTTTCAAAAACATTCAGTACTTC. Full variable domain (remainder filled in from reference TRBV5-1 and TRBJ2-4): KAGVTQTPRYLIKTRGQQVTLSCSPISGHRSVSWYQQTPGQGLQFLFEYFSETQRNKGNFPGRFSGRQFSNSRSEMNVSTLELGDSALYLCASRQTGGTTGNGVFFKNIQYFGAGTRLSVL.

This clone appeared once. The chain joins TRBV18 to TRBJ2-3; TRBD2 agrees at 9 bases. This CDR3 is 16 amino acids long. Trimming took 5 bases from V and 0 from J; bases not matched to a gene: 6. Germline assignment: CDR1 KGHSH and CDR2 LQKENI. Written as DNA, the CDR3 is TGTGCCAGCTCAAGCGGGAGGACTTTGAGCACAGATACGCAGTATTTT. Amino acids: CASSSGRTLSTDTQYF.

This chain links TRBV2 with TRBJ2-5; no firm D call. The CDR3 loop spans 10 amino acids. Looked up from germline, CDR1 is SNHLY and CDR2 is FYNNEI. V dropped 7 bases and J dropped 4 bases, with 4 bases sitting between them. The DNA of the CDR3 is TGTGCCAGCACCCGAGAGACCCAGTACTTC. Translating it yields CASTRETQYF. The whole variable domain, filled in from reference TRBV2 and TRBJ2-5, reads EPEVTQTPSHQVTQMGQEVILRCVPISNHLYFYWYRQILGQKVEFLVSFYNNEISEKSEIFDDQFSVERPDGSNFTLKIRSTKLEDSAMYFCASTRETQYFGPGTRLLVL.

The chain couples TRBV6-5 to TRBJ1-2, with D perhaps matching TRBD1 (5 bases). V was clipped by 6 bases and J by 7 bases, with 21 bases between them. The CDR3 contains 15 residues. CDR1 is MNHEY, CDR2 SVGAGI, per germline. The CDR3 sequence is CASSVSDWGGFGYTF. The CDR3 DNA follows: TGTGCCAGCAGCGTGAGCGACTGGGGGGGATTTGGCTACACCTTC.

V gene TRBV9 combines with J gene TRBJ2-2, with 8 nucleotides matching TRBD1. The junction had 3 bases not matched to a gene; V was cut back by 1 base and J by 1 base. The CDR3 spans 16 residues. CDR1 is SGDLS and CDR2 is YYNGEE in the germline V gene. CDR3 in amino acids: CASSVTGTGNTGELFF. The CDR3 nucleotides read TGTGCCAGCAGCGTAACCGGGACAGGGAACACCGGGGAGCTGTTTTTT.

The V gene is TRBV5-5, the J gene TRBJ1-1; D uncertain. This CDR3 is built from 12 residues. Germline V gene data show CDR1 as SGHKS and CDR2 as YYEKEE (reference sequence). V gave up 0 bases and J gave up 3 bases, with 3 bases separating them. CDR3 nucleotide sequence: TGTGCCAGCAGCTTGGCCTACACTGAAGCTTTCTTT. Amino acid sequence: CASSLAYTEAFF.

DNA of the CDR3: TGTGCCAGCAGCCCAGGGCGGGGGCAGTTCTTC. Amino acids: CASSPGRGQFF. The chain couples TRBV7-8 to TRBJ2-1; TRBD2 might be the D (6 bases). CDR3 size: 11 residues. V was clipped by 5 bases and J by 12 bases, with 11 bases between them. In germline, CDR1 is SGHVS, CDR2 FQNEAQ.

The CDR3: CASRSAGNSYNEQFF. The CDR3 nucleotides are TGTGCCAGTCGTTCTGCGGGGAACTCTTACAATGAGCAGTTCTTC. V and J are TRBV19 and TRBJ2-1; D possibly corresponds to TRBD2 (6 bases). There are 15 residues in the CDR3. The germline V and J ends were trimmed by 8 bases and 4 bases, with 18 bases remaining between them. Germline V gives CDR1 LNHDA, CDR2 SQIVND (reference sequence).

The chain recombines TRBV18 with TRBJ2-7, with 12 bases fitting TRBD1. Germline lookup yields CDR1 KGHSH and CDR2 LQKENI. This CDR3 is 20 amino acids long. J lost 1 base, V lost 5 bases, and 18 bases had no gene match. DNA of the CDR3: TGTGCCAGCTCATTCCCTCCGGGACAGGGGGCCCAATTACAATCCTACGAGCAGTACTTC. Amino acids: CASSFPPGQGAQLQSYEQYF.

The rearrangement links TRBV6-5 to TRBJ1-2, with 8 nucleotides matching TRBD1. The germline V gene has CDR1 MNHEY and CDR2 SVGAGI. After removal of 3 bases from V and 6 bases from J, the junction contained 6 bases not matched to a gene. This CDR3 comprises 14 residues. The CDR3 bases are TGTGCCAGCAGTTATTCCAGGACAGGGAATGGCTACACCTTC. This sequence encodes CASSYSRTGNGYTF.

For the CDR3, the DNA is TGCGCCAGCAGCTTGGGGGTCAGGGGCGGCCAAGAGACCCAGTACTTC. This codes for CASSLGVRGGQETQYF. The chain recombines TRBV5-1 with TRBJ2-5; perhaps TRBD1 as D (6 bases). The germline CDR1 and CDR2 sequences are SGHRS and YFSETQ. Trimming cost V 0 bases and J 1 base, with 13 bases left between them. This CDR3 contains 16 residues.

This clone has just a few counts. The rearrangement links TRBV5-1 to TRBJ1-1; 11 bases line up with TRBD1. This CDR3 comprises 16 residues. Germline trimming cut 4 bases from V and 4 bases from J; bases unmatched to any gene: 9. Germline CDR1 and CDR2: SGHRS and YFSETQ. CDR3 sequence (DNA): TGCGCCAGCAGCCTGAGGACAGGGGGCAAAGGCACTGAAGCTTTCTTT. Translation: CASSLRTGGKGTEAFF.

Only one count was recorded for this clone. The CDR3 nucleotides read TGTGCCAGCAGCTTAGATCGGTTTCAGCCCCAGCATTTT. This gives the protein CASSLDRFQPQHF. The rearrangement links TRBV11-2 to TRBJ1-5; D gene ambiguous. The CDR3 contains 13 residues. Germline CDR1 reads SGHAT; CDR2 reads FQNNGV. V was trimmed by 0 bases and J by 6 bases, leaving 6 bases between them.

In this sample, this clone turned up a few times. This CDR3 is CASSLGVPGGAAYEQYF. CDR3 DNA: TGTGCCAGCAGTTTAGGGGTACCAGGGGGCGCAGCCTACGAGCAGTACTTC. The chain is built from TRBV27 and TRBJ2-7, with TRBD1 matching over 8 bases. V dropped 2 bases and J dropped 2; count of bases not matched to a gene: 11. From germline, CDR1 is MNHEY and CDR2 SMNVEV (reference sequence). This CDR3 contains 17 residues.

The V and J genes are TRBV2 and TRBJ2-3; maybe TRBD2 (6 bases). Germline CDR1 SNHLY, CDR2 FYNNEI. V dropped 3 bases and J dropped 2 bases, with 9 bases sitting between them. CDR3 length: 14 residues. Written as DNA, the CDR3 is TGTGCCAGCAGTGACGGGGGATACACAGATACGCAGTATTTT. This codes for CASSDGGYTDTQYF.

This sequence joins TRBV29-1 and TRBJ1-1, with no clear D. Germline-derived CDR1 and CDR2 are SQVTM and ANQGSEA. V lost 0 bases, J lost 4 bases, and 9 bases lay in between. This CDR3 has 13 amino acids. CDR3 protein: CSVEESGGTEAFF. The CDR3 coding sequence is TGCAGCGTTGAAGAGTCGGGAGGCACTGAAGCTTTCTTT.

The V and J genes are TRBV7-2 and TRBJ2-3; tentative D call: TRBD2 (6 bases). This CDR3 contains 17 residues. Per the germline V gene, CDR1 is SGHTA and CDR2 is FQGNSA. The ends were cut back, 1 base at V and 0 bases at J, with 14 bases in the middle. CDR3 sequence: CASSLGFGRGSTDTQYF. CDR3 coding DNA: TGTGCCAGCAGCTTAGGTTTTGGGCGGGGAAGCACAGATACGCAGTATTTT.

The chain combines TRBV9 with TRBJ1-6; no reliable D call. The CDR3 sequence is 14 residues long. V lost 5 bases and J 6 bases, leaving 12 bases between the germline ends. CDR1 is SGDLS and CDR2 is YYNGEE in the germline V gene. The CDR3 nucleotides read TGTGCCAGCAGTTATACCGGGAGTAATTCACCCCTCCACTTT. Amino acid sequence: CASSYTGSNSPLHF.

V usage is TRBV7-2 and J usage is TRBJ2-7; D gene uncertain. The germline V gene encodes CDR1 SGHTA and CDR2 FQGNSA. There are 14 residues in the CDR3. With 2 bases removed from V and 3 bases from J, the gap between germline ends came to 11 bases. CDR3 DNA sequence: TGTGCCAGCAGCTTACAGGTAGGCGTCTACGAGCAGTACGTC. This gives the protein CASSLQVGVYEQYV.